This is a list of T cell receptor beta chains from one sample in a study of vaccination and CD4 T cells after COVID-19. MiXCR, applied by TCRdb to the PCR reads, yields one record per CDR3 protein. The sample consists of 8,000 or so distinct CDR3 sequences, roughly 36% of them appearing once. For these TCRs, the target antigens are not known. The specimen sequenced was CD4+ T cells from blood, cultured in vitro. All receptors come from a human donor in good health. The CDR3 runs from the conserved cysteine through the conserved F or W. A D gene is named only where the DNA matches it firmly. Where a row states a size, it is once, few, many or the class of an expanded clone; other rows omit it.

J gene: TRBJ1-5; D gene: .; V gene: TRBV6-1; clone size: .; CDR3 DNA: TGTGCCAGCAGTGAAACAAGGGGTAGCAATCAGCCCCAGCATTTT; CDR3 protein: CASSETRGSNQPQHF
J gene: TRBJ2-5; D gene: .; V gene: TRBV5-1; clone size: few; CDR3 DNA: TGCGCCAGCAGCTTGGGAGGGCTGGAGACCCAGTACTTC; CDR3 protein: CASSLGGLETQYF
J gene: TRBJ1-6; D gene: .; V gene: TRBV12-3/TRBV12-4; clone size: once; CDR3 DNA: TGTGCCAGCAGTTTATTGGTTAATTCACCCCTCCACTTT; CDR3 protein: CASSLLVNSPLHF
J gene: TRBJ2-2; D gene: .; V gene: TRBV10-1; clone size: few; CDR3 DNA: TGCGCCAGCAGTGAGTCGTTGGGAGCCGGGGAGCTGTTTTTT; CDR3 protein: CASSESLGAGELFF
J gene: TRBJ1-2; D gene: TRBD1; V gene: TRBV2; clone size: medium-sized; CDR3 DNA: TGTGCCAGCAGTGGACAGGGTGGGAGTGGTGGCTACACCTTC; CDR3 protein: CASSGQGGSGGYTF
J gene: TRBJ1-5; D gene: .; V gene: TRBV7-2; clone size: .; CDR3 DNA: TGTGCCAGCAGCTTAGGGCCAGGCTTAAATCAGCCCCAGCATTTT; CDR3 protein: CASSLGPGLNQPQHF
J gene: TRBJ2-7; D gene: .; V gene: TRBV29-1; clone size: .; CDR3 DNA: TGCAGCGTTGAAGCGGGGTCCTACGAGCAGTACTTC; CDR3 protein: CSVEAGSYEQYF
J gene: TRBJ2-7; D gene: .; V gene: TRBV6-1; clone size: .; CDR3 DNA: TGTGCCAGCGGCACACGGAGGGGGTTATGGGGCGAGTACGAGCAGTACTTC; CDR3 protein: CASGTRRGLWGEYEQYF
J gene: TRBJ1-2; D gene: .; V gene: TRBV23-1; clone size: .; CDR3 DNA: TGCGCCAGCAAATTTCCCCCTAACTATGGCTACACCTTC; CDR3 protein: CASKFPPNYGYTF
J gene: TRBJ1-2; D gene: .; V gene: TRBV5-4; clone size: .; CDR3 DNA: TGTGCCAGCAGCTTGTGGGGAGGCGGCTACACCTTC; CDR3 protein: CASSLWGGGYTF
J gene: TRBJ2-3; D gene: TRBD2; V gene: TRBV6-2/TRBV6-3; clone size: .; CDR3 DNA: TGTGCCAGCAGCGGACTAGCGGGGCCCACAGATACGCAGTATTTT; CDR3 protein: CASSGLAGPTDTQYF
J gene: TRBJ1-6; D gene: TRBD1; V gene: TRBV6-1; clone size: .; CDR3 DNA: TGTGCCAGCAGTAGACAGGGTAAAGATTCACCCCTCCACTTT; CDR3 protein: CASSRQGKDSPLHF
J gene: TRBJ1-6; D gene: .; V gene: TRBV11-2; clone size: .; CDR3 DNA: TGTGCCAGCAGCTTAGAGGGCACGGGACGGCATAATTCACCCCTCCACTTT; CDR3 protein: CASSLEGTGRHNSPLHF
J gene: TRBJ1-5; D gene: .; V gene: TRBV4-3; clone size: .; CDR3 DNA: TGCGCCAGCAGCCAAGATCTGATAAACAACAATCAGCCCCAGCATTTT; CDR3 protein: CASSQDLINNNQPQHF
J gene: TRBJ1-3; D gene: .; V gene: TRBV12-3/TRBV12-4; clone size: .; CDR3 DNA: TGTGCCAGCACTACTAGCTTCTCTGGAAACACCATATATTTT; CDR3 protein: CASTTSFSGNTIYF
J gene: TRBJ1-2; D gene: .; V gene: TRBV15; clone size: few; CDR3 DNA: TGTGCCACCACTTTAAACAGCGGAAACTATGGCTACACCTTC; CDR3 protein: CATTLNSGNYGYTF
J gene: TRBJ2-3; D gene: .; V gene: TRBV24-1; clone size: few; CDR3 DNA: TGTGCCACCGCTAGAAGGGAGGGCACAGATACGCAGTATTTT; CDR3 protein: CATARREGTDTQYF
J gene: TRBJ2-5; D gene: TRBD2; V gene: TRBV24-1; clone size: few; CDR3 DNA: TGTGCCACCAGTGCCGGGGGGGGAGAGACCCAGTACTTC; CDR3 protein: CATSAGGGETQYF
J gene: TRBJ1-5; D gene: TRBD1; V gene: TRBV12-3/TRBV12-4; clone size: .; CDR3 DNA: TGTGCCAGCAGCCCGACAGGGGAAAGCAATCAGCCCCAGCATTTT; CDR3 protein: CASSPTGESNQPQHF
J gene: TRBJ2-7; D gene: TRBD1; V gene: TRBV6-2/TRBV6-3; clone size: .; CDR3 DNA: TGTGCCAGCAGCAGACTAGGACAGGGGGTTACCTACGAGCAGTACTTC; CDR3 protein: CASSRLGQGVTYEQYF
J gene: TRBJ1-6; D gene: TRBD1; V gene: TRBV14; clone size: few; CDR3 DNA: TGTGCCAGCAGCCAAGATCCAGGGGGCCATTCACCCCTCCACTTT; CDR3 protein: CASSQDPGGHSPLHF
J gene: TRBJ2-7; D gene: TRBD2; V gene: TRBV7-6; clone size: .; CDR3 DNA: TGTGCCAGCAGCCCCCTCGCGGGAGCGAACGAGCAGTACTTC; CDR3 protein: CASSPLAGANEQYF
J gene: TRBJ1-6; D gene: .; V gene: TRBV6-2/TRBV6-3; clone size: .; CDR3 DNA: TGTGCCAGCAGTTACTCGCCTCCTTCACCCCTCCACTTT; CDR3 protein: CASSYSPPSPLHF
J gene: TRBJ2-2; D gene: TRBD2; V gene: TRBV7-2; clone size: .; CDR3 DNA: TGTGCCAGCAGCCTCGGGACTAGTAGGGCCCCCGGGGAGCTGTTTTTT; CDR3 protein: CASSLGTSRAPGELFF
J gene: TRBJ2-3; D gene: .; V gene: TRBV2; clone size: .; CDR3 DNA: TGTGCCAGCAGGACCCGGACAGCTACCACAGATACGCAGTATTTT; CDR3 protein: CASRTRTATTDTQYF
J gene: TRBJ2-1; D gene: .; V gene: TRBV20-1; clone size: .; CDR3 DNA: TGCAGTGCTAGAAGTTCATCGGGGGGCGCCTACAATGAGCAGTTCTTC; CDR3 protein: CSARSSSGGAYNEQFF
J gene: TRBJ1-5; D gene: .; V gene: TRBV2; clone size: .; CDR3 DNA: TGTGCCAGCAGTGTGGGGCGGAACAATCAGCCCCAGCATTTT; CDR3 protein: CASSVGRNNQPQHF
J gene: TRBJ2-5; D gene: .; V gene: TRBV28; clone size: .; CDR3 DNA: TGTGCCAGCAGTTTACCTAGAGGGCAAGAGACCCAGTACTTC; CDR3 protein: CASSLPRGQETQYF
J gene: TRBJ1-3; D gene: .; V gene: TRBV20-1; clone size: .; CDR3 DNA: TGCAGTGCTAGACGAGGGACAGGAAACACCATATATTTT; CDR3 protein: CSARRGTGNTIYF
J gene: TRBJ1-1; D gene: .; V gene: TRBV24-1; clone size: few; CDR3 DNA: TGTGCCACCATGGCCGGGCGGAACACTGAAGCTTTCTTT; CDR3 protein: CATMAGRNTEAFF
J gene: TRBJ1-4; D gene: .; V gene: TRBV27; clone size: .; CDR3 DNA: TGTGCCAGCAGTTTGGCGGGGGCGGGTGAAAAACTGTTTTTT; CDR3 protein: CASSLAGAGEKLFF
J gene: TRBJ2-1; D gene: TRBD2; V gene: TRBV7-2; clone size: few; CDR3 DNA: TGTGCCAGCAGCTTCTGGCCTAGCGGGGTGAATGAGCAGTTCTTC; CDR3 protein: CASSFWPSGVNEQFF
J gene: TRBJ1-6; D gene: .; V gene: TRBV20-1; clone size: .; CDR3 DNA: TGCAGTGCTAGAGATCCTGCGAGGCCTCTTAATTCACCCCTCCACTTT; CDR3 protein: CSARDPARPLNSPLHF
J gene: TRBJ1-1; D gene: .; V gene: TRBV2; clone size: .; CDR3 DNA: TGTGCCAGCAGGGATACAGGGCTTGAGAACACTGAAGCTTTCTTT; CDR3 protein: CASRDTGLENTEAFF
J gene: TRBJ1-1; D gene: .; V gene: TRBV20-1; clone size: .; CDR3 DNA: TGCAGTGCTGCATGGAGTTTCCGGAGGGGAAACACTGAAGCTTTCTTT; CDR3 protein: CSAAWSFRRGNTEAFF
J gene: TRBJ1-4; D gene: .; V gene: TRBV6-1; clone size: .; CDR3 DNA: TGTGCCGTCAGGAGGGTGGGGGCTGAAAAACTGTTTTTT; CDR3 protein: CAVRRVGAEKLFF
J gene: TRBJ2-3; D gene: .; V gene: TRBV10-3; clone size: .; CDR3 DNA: TGTGCTTCACAGGGCGGGGGTACGCAGTATTTT; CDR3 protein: CASQGGGTQYF
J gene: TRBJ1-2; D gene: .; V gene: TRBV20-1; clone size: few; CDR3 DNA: TGCAGTGCTTTGACAGGCCCCCTCTTTAACTATGGCTACACCTTC; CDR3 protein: CSALTGPLFNYGYTF
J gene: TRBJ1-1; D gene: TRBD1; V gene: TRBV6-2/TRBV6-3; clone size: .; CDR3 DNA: TGTGCCAGCATAAGGACAGGGGGCCTGAACACTGAAGCTTTCTTT; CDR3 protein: CASIRTGGLNTEAFF
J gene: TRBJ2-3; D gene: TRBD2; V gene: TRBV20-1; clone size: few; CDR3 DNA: TGCAGTGCTATTCCTAGCGGGGGCACAGATACGCAGTATTTT; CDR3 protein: CSAIPSGGTDTQYF
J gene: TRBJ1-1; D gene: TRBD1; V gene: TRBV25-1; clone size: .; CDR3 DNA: TGTGCCAGCAGGTTAACAGGGGACACTGAAGCTTTCTTT; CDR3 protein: CASRLTGDTEAFF
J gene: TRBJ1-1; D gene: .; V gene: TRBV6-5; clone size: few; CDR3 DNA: TGTGCCAGCAGTTACAAGGGGCTCGAAGCTTTCTTT; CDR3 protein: CASSYKGLEAFF
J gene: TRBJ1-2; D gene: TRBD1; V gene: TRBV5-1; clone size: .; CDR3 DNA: TGCGCCAGCAGCTGGGGCCCCCGGACAGGGGACAACGGCTACACCTTC; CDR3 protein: CASSWGPRTGDNGYTF
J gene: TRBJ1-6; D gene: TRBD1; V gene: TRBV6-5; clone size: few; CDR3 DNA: TGTGCCAGCAGTTTCGGCCCGGGACAGGTTATTTCACCCCTCCACTTT; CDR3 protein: CASSFGPGQVISPLHF
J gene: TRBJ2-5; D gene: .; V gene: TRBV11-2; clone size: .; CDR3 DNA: TGTGCCAGCAGCTTAAGAGGGTACCAAGAGACCCAGTACTTC; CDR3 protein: CASSLRGYQETQYF
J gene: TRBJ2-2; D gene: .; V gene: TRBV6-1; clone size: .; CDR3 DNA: TGTGCCAGCAGTGAAACAGGGGAGGCGGGGGAGCTGTTTTTT; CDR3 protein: CASSETGEAGELFF
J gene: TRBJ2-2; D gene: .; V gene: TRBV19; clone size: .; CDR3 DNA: TGTGCCAGTAGTATTCCGCAGGGGGGTCACACCGGGGAGCTGTTTTTT; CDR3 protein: CASSIPQGGHTGELFF
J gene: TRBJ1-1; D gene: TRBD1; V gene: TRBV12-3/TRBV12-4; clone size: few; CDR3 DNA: TGTGCCAGCAAAGGGACAGCGAACACTGAAGCTTTCTTT; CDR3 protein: CASKGTANTEAFF
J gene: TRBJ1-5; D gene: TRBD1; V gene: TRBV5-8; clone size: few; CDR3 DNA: TGTGCCAGCAGCTTGGGAGGGACAGGGGGCAAGCCCCAGCATTTT; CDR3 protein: CASSLGGTGGKPQHF
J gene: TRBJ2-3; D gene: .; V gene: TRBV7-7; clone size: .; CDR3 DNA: TGTGCCAGCAGCTTAAGGGCTAGCCACACAGATACGCAGTATTTT; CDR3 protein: CASSLRASHTDTQYF
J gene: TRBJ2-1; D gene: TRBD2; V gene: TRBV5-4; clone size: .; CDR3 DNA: TGTGCCAGCAGCACTATAGCGGGGCCATACAATGAGCAGTTCTTC; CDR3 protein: CASSTIAGPYNEQFF
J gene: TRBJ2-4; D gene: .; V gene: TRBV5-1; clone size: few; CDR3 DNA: TGCGCCAGCAGCGTATCTATCGGGAGAAACATTCAGTACTTC; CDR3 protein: CASSVSIGRNIQYF
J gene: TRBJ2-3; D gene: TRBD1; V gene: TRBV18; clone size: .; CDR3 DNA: TGTGCCAGCTCACCGACAGGGGCGCACACAGATACGCAGTATTTT; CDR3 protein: CASSPTGAHTDTQYF